The 21 T cell receptor beta chains given below trace back to one sample, sequenced in a study of T-cell reconstitution after alpha-beta-depleted transplantation in children. The authors prepared the TCRbeta library with unique molecular identifiers. A single record per CDR3 protein comes from TCRdb applying MiXCR to the PCR reads. Of 250,000 to 400,000 distinct CDR3 sequences listed, around 25% are singletons. The sample here was PBMCs, mostly from graft donor cells, taken 180 days after TCRalphabeta/CD19-depleted stem cell transplant. The receptor source for this set is a male patient under 18 who had a stem cell transplant for acute lymphoblastic leukemia, so the T cells may come from the graft donor.

This clonotype has a handful of counts. This chain connects TRBV20-1 to TRBJ1-2, with 12 bases matching TRBD1. The CDR3 sequence is 17 residues long. In germline, CDR1 is DFQATT, CDR2 SNEGSKA (reference sequence). V lost 2 bases, J lost 2 bases, and 9 bases stayed unmatched. The CDR3: CSARSSGTGGPNYGYTF. CDR3 DNA sequence: TGCAGTGCTAGATCATCCGGGACAGGGGGCCCCAACTATGGCTACACCTTC.

This clonotype was seen once. V gene TRBV20-1 combines with J gene TRBJ2-7; D possibly matches TRBD1 or TRBD2 (6 bases each). This CDR3 is 15 amino acids long. Trimming left V 6 bases short and J 3 bases short, with 21 bases between. Germline loops: CDR1 DFQATT, CDR2 SNEGSKA (reference sequence). In nucleotides, the CDR3 is TGCAGTGCAAATAGGGGGACTCCCGTGAACTACGAGCAGTACTTC. Amino acid sequence: CSANRGTPVNYEQYF.

The chain couples TRBV4-1 to TRBJ2-7, with 8 bases matching TRBD2. Trimming at V came to 1 base and at J to 3 bases, leaving 5 bases not matched to a gene. This CDR3 comprises 15 residues. The germline gives CDR1 MGHRA, CDR2 YSYEKL. CDR3 sequence (DNA): TGCGCCAGCAGCCAAGGAGCTAGCGGGTACTACGAGCAGTACTTC. Translation: CASSQGASGYYEQYF.

The rearrangement links TRBV18 to TRBJ2-5, with a possible D match to TRBD2 (5 bases). CDR3 size: 14 residues. Trimming took off 2 bases at V and 5 bases at J, with 12 bases between the two ends. The germline V gene encodes CDR1 KGHSH and CDR2 LQKENI. CDR3 in DNA: TGTGCCAGCTCACCATGGGAGAAGAAGGAGACCCAGTACTTC. It codes for CASSPWEKKETQYF.

The chain is built from TRBV7-8 and TRBJ2-3; TRBD2 matches at 15 bases. With V trimmed by 1 base and J by 7 bases, 3 bases remained unmatched. CDR1 is SGHVS, CDR2 FQNEAQ, per germline. This CDR3 has 16 residues. The CDR3 nucleotides are TGTGCCAGCAGCTTAGGGGGGACTAGCGGGAGGTATACGCAGTATTTT. It yields the protein CASSLGGTSGRYTQYF.

The genes are TRBV6-1 and TRBJ2-3; D unresolved. This CDR3 has 16 residues. The V gene lost 6 bases and the J gene lost 1 base, with 17 bases spanning the gap. Germline CDR1 reads MNHNS; CDR2 reads SASEGT. This CDR3 reads CASSPGWLLGTDTQYF. DNA of the CDR3: TGTGCCAGCAGCCCGGGCTGGTTACTTGGCACAGATACGCAGTATTTT.

This chain uses TRBV29-1 with TRBJ2-7; TRBD1 agrees at 7 bases. Germline CDR1 reads SQVTM; CDR2 reads ANQGSEA. The CDR3 runs 13 residues. Trimming at V came to 5 bases and at J to 3 bases, leaving 7 bases not matched to a gene. The CDR3 region has the DNA TGCAGCGTTAGAATGGGACAGCACTACGAGCAGTACTTC. As protein: CSVRMGQHYEQYF.

This chain connects TRBV7-3 to TRBJ2-7; 8 bases are a match to TRBD1. The junction had 4 bases not matched to a gene; V was cut back by 4 bases and J by 5 bases. The V gene's germline CDR1 is SGHTA and CDR2 FQGTGA. The length of the CDR3 is 13 residues. The CDR3 is CASSWTGWDEQYF. The DNA of the CDR3 is TGTGCCAGCAGCTGGACAGGGTGGGACGAGCAGTACTTC.

This clonotype was seen repeatedly, ten times or more. The chain employs TRBV29-1 and TRBJ2-5, with D possibly matching TRBD1 (5 bases). From germline, CDR1 is SQVTM and CDR2 ANQGSEA. Trimming shortened V by 6 bases and J by 5 bases, and 22 bases separated the two germline ends. The CDR3 totals 15 residues. CDR3 sequence (DNA): TGCAGCGTGGCGGTGGCAGGGTTTGAGTCGGAGACCCAGTACTTC. Protein product: CSVAVAGFESETQYF.

This rearrangement joins TRBV11-3 to TRBJ1-1; 7 bases map to TRBD1. Germline trimming cut 3 bases from V and 3 bases from J; bases unmatched to any gene: 1. Germline V gene lookup returns CDR1 SGHNT and CDR2 YENEEA. The CDR3 runs to 13 residues. The CDR3 DNA is TGTGCCAGCAGCTTTACAGGGGACACTGAAGCTTTCTTT. Translated: CASSFTGDTEAFF.

This clonotype was seen a few times. The chain uses TRBV19 and TRBJ2-2, with 8 bases fitting TRBD2. Per the germline V gene, CDR1 is LNHDA and CDR2 is SQIVND (reference sequence). The length of the CDR3 is 15 residues. CDR3: CAARLSGRRSGELFF. CDR3 coding DNA: TGTGCAGCCCGACTAAGCGGGAGACGGTCCGGGGAGCTGTTTTTT. The variable domain in full, with the rest retrieved from reference TRBV19 and TRBJ2-2, is DGGITQSPKYLFRKEGQNVTLSCEQNLNHDAMYWYRQDPGQGLRLIYYSQIVNDFQKGDIAEGYSVSREKKESFPLTVTSAQKNPTAFYLCAARLSGRRSGELFFGEGSRLTVL.

The chain uses TRBV24-1 and TRBJ2-1, with D tentatively TRBD1 (6 bases). This CDR3 is 15 amino acids long. Germline V CDR1 and CDR2: KGHDR, SFDVKD. V was shortened by 3 bases and J by 6 bases, with 14 bases between the two germline ends. CDR3 in amino acids: CATSDPTGFGNEQFF. In nucleotides, the CDR3 is TGTGCCACCAGTGATCCTACAGGGTTCGGCAATGAGCAGTTCTTC.

In this sample, this clonotype turned up a few times. The chain uses TRBV7-3 and TRBJ2-1, with 7 nucleotides matching TRBD1. The germline gives CDR1 SGHTA, CDR2 FQGTGA. The CDR3 length is 14 residues. Trimming at V came to 6 bases and at J to 5 bases, leaving 7 bases not matched to a gene. Here the CDR3 reads CASRLRDRHNEQFF. The CDR3 DNA is TGTGCCAGCAGGCTCCGGGACAGACACAATGAGCAGTTCTTC.

The sample holds a few counts of this clonotype. The V call is TRBV12-5, the J call TRBJ2-1, with TRBD2 as a possible D gene (5 bases). CDR1 is LGHNT and CDR2 is FRNRAP in the germline V gene. Trimming pared 1 base from V and 4 bases from J, leaving 17 bases between. This CDR3 is built from 17 residues. As DNA, the CDR3 is TGTGCTAGTGGTTTGGCCCTCCCCGGCGGAGGATACAATGAGCAGTTCTTC. It encodes CASGLALPGGGYNEQFF. The variable domain in full, completed from reference TRBV12-5 and TRBJ2-1, reads DARVTQTPRHKVTEMGQEVTMRCQPILGHNTVFWYRQTMMQGLELLAYFRNRAPLDDSGMPKDRFSAEMPDATLATLKIQPSEPRDSAVYFCASGLALPGGGYNEQFFGPGTRLTVL.

This clonotype was seen a few times. The chain joins TRBV20-1 to TRBJ1-1, with D uncertain. Germline values: CDR1 DFQATT, CDR2 SNEGSKA (reference sequence). The V gene lost 1 base and the J gene lost 3 bases, with 9 bases spanning the gap. There are 13 residues in the CDR3. As DNA, the CDR3 is TGCAGTGCTAGAGTCTGGGTAGACACTGAAGCTTTCTTT. Amino acids: CSARVWVDTEAFF.

The CDR3 sequence: CASSPWTGGASPLHF. DNA of the CDR3: TGCGCCAGCAGCCCCTGGACAGGGGGCGCGTCACCCCTCCACTTT. The rearrangement uses TRBV5-1 and TRBJ1-6, with TRBD1 matching over 11 bases. This CDR3 spans 15 amino acids. The V gene end was trimmed by 4 bases and the J gene end by 10 bases; junction bases not matched to a gene: 7. Germline assignment: CDR1 SGHRS and CDR2 YFSETQ.

The CDR3 here is CASSLNRYNEQFF. The CDR3 DNA is TGCGCCAGCAGCTTGAACAGATACAATGAGCAGTTCTTC. The chain has TRBV5-1 and TRBJ2-1; D remains ambiguous. Trimming pared 1 base from V and 4 bases from J, leaving 6 bases between. The CDR3 spans 13 residues. CDR1 and CDR2 from the germline V gene are SGHRS and YFSETQ.

This clonotype was seen a handful of times. J is TRBJ1-1 and V is TRBV27; 8 bases fit TRBD1. Germline V CDR1 and CDR2: MNHEY, SMNVEV (reference sequence). The J segment lost 4 bases and the V segment lost 6 bases, leaving 7 bases of the junction unmatched. The CDR3 runs 14 residues. CDR3 loop: CASRFTGGITEAFF. In DNA form, the CDR3 reads TGTGCCAGCAGATTTACAGGGGGAATCACTGAAGCTTTCTTT.

This clonotype was seen more than once but under ten times. This chain uses TRBV4-1 with TRBJ2-1; no clear D. Trimming shortened V by 6 bases and J by 0 bases, and 6 bases separated the two germline ends. Germline-derived CDR1 and CDR2 are MGHRA and YSYEKL. This CDR3 is 13 amino acids long. CDR3 region: CASRESSYNEQFF. The CDR3 DNA sequence: TGCGCCAGCAGGGAGAGCTCCTACAATGAGCAGTTCTTC.

This clonotype was recorded a few times. V and J are TRBV15 and TRBJ2-7, with TRBD2 matching over 9 bases. The CDR3 is made up of 15 amino acids. CDR1 is LNHNV, CDR2 YYDKDF, per germline (reference sequence). The V segment lost 5 bases and the J segment 2 bases; nucleotides outside the gene matches: 7. The DNA for the CDR3 is TGTGCCACCAGCGGCGGGACTAGCAGGACCTACGAGCAGTACTTC. This encodes CATSGGTSRTYEQYF.

This clonotype was observed many times. The chain links TRBV20-1 to TRBJ2-5; 7 bases line up with TRBD2. V shed 7 bases, J shed 5 bases, and the junction held 13 bases outside the gene matches. CDR1 DFQATT and CDR2 SNEGSKA come from the germline V gene (reference sequence). The CDR3 has 14 residues. The CDR3 sequence: CSGADRGSGETQYF. The CDR3 nucleotides are TGCAGTGGAGCAGATCGCGGGAGTGGGGAGACCCAGTACTTC.